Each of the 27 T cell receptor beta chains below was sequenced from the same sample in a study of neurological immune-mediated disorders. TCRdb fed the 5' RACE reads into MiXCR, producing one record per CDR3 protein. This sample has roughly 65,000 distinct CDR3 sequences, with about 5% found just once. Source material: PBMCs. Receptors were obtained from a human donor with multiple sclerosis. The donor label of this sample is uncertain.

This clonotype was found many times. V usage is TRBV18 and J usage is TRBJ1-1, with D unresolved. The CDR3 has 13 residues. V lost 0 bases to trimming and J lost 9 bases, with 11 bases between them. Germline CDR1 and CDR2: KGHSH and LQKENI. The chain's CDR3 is CASSPPFSPQAFF. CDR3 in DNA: TGTGCCAGCTCACCACCCTTCAGTCCTCAAGCTTTCTTT. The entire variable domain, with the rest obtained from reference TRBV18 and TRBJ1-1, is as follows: NAGVMQNPRHLVRRRGQEARLRCSPMKGHSHVYWYRQLPEEGLKFMVYLQKENIIDESGMPKERFSAEFPKEGPSILRIQQVVRGDSAAYFCASSPPFSPQAFFGQGTRLTVV.

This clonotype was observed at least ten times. CDR3 sequence: CASSFLANTGELFF. CDR3 nucleotide sequence: TGTGCCAGCAGCTTCCTAGCCAACACCGGGGAGCTGTTTTTT. This sequence joins TRBV7-2 and TRBJ2-2; the D gene is possibly TRBD2 (5 bases). This CDR3 spans 14 amino acids. The V and J ends lost 3 bases and 2 bases respectively, with 7 bases between them. CDR1 and CDR2 (germline): SGHTA, FQGNSA.

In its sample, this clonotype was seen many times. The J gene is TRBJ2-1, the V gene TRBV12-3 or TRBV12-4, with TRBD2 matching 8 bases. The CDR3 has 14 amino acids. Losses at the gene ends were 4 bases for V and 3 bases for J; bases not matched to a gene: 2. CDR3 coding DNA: TGTGCCAGCAGTTCGGGACTAGGCTACAATGAGCAGTTCTTC. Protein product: CASSSGLGYNEQFF.

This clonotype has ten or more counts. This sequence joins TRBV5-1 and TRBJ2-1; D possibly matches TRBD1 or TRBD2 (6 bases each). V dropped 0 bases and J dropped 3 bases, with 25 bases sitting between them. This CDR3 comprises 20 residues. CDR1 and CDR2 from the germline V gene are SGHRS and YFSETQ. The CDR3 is CASSLELVVGGNTFYNEQFF. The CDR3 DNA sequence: TGCGCCAGCAGCTTGGAATTGGTGGTCGGGGGCAACACTTTCTACAATGAGCAGTTCTTC.

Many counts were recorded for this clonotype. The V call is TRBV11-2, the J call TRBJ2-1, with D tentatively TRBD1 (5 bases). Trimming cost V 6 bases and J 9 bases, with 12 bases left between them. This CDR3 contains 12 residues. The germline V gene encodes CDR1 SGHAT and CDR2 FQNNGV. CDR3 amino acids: CASSWGSIEQFF. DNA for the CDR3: TGTGCCAGCAGTTGGGGCTCAATTGAGCAGTTCTTC.

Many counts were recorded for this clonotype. The DNA of the CDR3 is TGTGCCATCTCCCGGGACTACGTTTACGAGCAGTACTTC. Its protein is CAISRDYVYEQYF. The genes are TRBV15 and TRBJ2-7; TRBD2 aligns across 7 bases. V dropped 10 bases and J dropped 4; count of bases not matched to a gene: 10. The CDR3 extends over 13 amino acids. The germline V gene encodes CDR1 LNHNV and CDR2 YYDKDF (reference sequence). The full variable domain, with the rest looked up from reference TRBV15 and TRBJ2-7, is DAMVIQNPRYQVTQFGKPVTLSCSQTLNHNVMYWYQQKSSQAPKLLFHYYDKDFNNEADTPDNFQSRRPNTSFCFLDIRSPGLGDTAMYLCAISRDYVYEQYFGPGTRLTVT.

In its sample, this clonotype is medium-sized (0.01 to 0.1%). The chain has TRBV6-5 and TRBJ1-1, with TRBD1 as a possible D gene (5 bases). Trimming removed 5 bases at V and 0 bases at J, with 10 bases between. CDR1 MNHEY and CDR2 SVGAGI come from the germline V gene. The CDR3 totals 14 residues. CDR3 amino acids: CASSGDSLNTEAFF. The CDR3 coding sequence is TGTGCCAGCAGTGGCGACAGTTTGAACACTGAAGCTTTCTTT.

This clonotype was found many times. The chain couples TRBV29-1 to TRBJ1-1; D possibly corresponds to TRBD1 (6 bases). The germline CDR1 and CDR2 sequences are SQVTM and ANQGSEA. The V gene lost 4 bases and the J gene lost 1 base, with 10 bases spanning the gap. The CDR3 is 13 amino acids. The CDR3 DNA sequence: TGCAGCGTTGGTCTGACAGGGAACACTGAAGCTTTCTTT. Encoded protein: CSVGLTGNTEAFF.

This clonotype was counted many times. This CDR3 reads CATGLATDTQYF. In DNA form, the CDR3 reads TGTGCCACCGGACTAGCGACAGATACGCAGTATTTT. This sequence joins TRBV10-3 and TRBJ2-3; the match to TRBD2 covers 9 bases. The germline CDR1 and CDR2 sequences are ENHRY and SYGVKD. CDR3 size: 12 residues. With V trimmed by 10 bases and J by 3 bases, 2 bases remained unmatched.

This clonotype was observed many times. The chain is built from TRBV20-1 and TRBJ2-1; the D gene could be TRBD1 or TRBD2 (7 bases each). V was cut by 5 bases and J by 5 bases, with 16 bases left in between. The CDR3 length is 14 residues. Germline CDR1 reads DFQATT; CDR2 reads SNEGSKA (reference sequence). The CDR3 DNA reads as TGCAGTGCTCAGGGGGGGGGACTAAACAATGAGCAGTTCTTC. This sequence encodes CSAQGGGLNNEQFF.

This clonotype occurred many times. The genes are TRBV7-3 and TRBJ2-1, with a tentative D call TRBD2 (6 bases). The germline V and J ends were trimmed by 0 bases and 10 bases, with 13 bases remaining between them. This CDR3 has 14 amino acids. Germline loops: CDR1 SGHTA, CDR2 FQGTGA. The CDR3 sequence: CASSLTFGGTEQFF. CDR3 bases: TGTGCCAGCAGCTTAACTTTTGGGGGGACGGAGCAGTTCTTC.

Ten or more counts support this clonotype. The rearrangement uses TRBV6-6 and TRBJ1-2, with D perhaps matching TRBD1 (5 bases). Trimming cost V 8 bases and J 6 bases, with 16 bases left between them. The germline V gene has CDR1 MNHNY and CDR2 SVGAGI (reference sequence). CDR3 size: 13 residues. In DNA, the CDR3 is TGTGCCAGCGGTAGGGGCCAGAGTCATGGCTACACCTTC. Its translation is CASGRGQSHGYTF.

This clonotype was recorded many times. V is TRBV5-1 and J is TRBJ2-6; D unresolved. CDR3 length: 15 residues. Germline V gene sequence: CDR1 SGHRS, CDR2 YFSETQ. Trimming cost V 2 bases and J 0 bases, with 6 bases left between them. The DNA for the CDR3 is TGCGCCAGCAGCTTTCAGCACTCTGGGGCCAACGTCCTGACTTTC. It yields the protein CASSFQHSGANVLTF.

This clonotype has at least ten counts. CDR3 sequence reads: CASTAGFTQYF. CDR3 nucleotides: TGTGCCAGTACCGCGGGGTTTACGCAGTATTTT. This chain connects TRBV12-3 or TRBV12-4 to TRBJ2-3; TRBD2 is a possible D gene (6 bases). This CDR3 contains 11 residues. The germline V and J ends were trimmed by 9 bases and 8 bases, with 12 bases remaining between them.

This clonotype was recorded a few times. The CDR3 nucleotides read TGTGCCAGCAGCCTGGAGGGGACAGGACATTTAGACGAGCAGTACTTC. This codes for CASSLEGTGHLDEQYF. The rearrangement joins TRBV5-5 to TRBJ2-7; 8 positions agree with TRBD1. The CDR3 loop spans 16 amino acids. Germline V lookup: CDR1 SGHKS, CDR2 YYEKEE (reference sequence). V lost 4 bases to trimming and J lost 5 bases; unmatched junction nucleotides: 14.

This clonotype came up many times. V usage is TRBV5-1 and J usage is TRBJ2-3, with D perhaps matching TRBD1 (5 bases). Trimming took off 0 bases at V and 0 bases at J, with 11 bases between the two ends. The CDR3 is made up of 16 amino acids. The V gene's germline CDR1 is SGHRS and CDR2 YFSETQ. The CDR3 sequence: CASSLVQGLSTDTQYF. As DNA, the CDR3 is TGCGCCAGCAGCTTGGTTCAGGGATTAAGCACAGATACGCAGTATTTT. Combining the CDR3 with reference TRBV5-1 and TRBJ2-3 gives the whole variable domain KAGVTQTPRYLIKTRGQQVTLSCSPISGHRSVSWYQQTPGQGLQFLFEYFSETQRNKGNFPGRFSGRQFSNSRSEMNVSTLELGDSALYLCASSLVQGLSTDTQYFGPGTRLTVL.

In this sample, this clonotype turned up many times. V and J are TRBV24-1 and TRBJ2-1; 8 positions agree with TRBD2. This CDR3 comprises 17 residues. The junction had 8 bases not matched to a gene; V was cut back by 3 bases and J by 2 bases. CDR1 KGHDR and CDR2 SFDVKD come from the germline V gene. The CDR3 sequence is CATSDLKTGGPYNEQFF. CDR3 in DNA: TGTGCCACCAGTGATCTTAAAACGGGGGGGCCCTACAATGAGCAGTTCTTC.

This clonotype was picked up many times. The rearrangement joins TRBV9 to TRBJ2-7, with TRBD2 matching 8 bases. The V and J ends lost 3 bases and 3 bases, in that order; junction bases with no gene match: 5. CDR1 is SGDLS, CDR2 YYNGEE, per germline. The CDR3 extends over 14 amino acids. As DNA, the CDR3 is TGTGCCAGCAGCGCGGGGGGGGACGACTACGAGCAGTACTTC. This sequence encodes CASSAGGDDYEQYF. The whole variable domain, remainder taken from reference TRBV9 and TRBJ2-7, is DSGVTQTPKHLITATGQRVTLRCSPRSGDLSVYWYQQSLDQGLQFLIQYYNGEERAKGNILERFSAQQFPDLHSELNLSSLELGDSALYFCASSAGGDDYEQYFGPGTRLTVT.

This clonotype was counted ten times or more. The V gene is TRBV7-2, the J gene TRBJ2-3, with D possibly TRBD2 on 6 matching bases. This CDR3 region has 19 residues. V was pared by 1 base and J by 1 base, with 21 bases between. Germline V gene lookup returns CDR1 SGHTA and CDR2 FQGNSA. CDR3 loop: CASSLDGGMTSRGTDTQYF. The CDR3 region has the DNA TGTGCCAGCAGCTTAGATGGGGGGATGACTTCCCGGGGCACAGATACGCAGTATTTT.

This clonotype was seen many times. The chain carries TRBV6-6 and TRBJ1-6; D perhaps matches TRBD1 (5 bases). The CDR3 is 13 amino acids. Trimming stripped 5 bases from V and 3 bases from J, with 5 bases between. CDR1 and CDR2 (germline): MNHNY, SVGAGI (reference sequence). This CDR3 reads CASSDSYNSPLHF. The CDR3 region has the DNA TGTGCCAGCAGTGACAGCTATAATTCACCCCTCCACTTT.

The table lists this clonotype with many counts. CDR3 bases: TGTGCCAGCAGCTTGGGCGCTAGCGGGGCGTCCTACGAGCAGTACTTC. Translating it yields CASSLGASGASYEQYF. The chain links TRBV11-2 to TRBJ2-7, with 9 positions matching TRBD2. V shed 3 bases, J shed 1 base, and the junction held 7 bases outside the gene matches. Germline values: CDR1 SGHAT, CDR2 FQNNGV. The CDR3 totals 16 residues.

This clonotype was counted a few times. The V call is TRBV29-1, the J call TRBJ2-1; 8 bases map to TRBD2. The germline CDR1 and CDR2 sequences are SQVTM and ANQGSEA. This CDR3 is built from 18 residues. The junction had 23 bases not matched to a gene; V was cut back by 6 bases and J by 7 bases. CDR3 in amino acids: CSVVTSRARGGLRNEQFF. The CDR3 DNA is TGCAGCGTGGTTACATCTCGAGCTCGGGGGGGCCTAAGGAATGAGCAGTTCTTC.

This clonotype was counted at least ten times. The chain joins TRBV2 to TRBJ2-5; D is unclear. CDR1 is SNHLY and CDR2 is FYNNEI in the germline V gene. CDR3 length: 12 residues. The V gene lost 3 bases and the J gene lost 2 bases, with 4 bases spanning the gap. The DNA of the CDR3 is TGTGCCAGCAGTGAGTCACAAGAGACCCAGTACTTC. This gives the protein CASSESQETQYF.

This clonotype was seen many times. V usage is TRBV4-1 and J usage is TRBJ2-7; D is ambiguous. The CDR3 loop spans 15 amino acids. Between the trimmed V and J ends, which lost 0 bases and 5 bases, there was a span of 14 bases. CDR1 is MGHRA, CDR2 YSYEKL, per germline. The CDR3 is CASSQERPLMHEQYF. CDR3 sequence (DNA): TGCGCCAGCAGCCAAGAACGGCCCTTGATGCACGAGCAGTACTTC.

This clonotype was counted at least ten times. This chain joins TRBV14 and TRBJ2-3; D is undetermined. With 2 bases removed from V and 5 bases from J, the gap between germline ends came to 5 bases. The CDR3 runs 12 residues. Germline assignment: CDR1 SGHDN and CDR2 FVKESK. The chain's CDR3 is CASSQNIDTQYF. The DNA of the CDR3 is TGTGCCAGCAGCCAAAATATAGATACGCAGTATTTT.

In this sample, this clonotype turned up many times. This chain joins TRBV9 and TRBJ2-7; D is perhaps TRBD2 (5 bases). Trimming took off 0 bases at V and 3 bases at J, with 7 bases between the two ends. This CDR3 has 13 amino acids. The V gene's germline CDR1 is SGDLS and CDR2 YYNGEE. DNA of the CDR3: TGTGCCAGCAGCGTAGGCGGGCGCTACGAGCAGTACTTC. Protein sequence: CASSVGGRYEQYF.

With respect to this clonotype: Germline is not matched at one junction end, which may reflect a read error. The CDR3 spells CASSSGRPREQYF. CDR3 DNA sequence: TGCGCCAGCAGCTCCGGACGGCCCCGGGAGCAGTATTTC. This rearrangement joins TRBV5-1 to TRBJ2-7, with TRBD2 as a possible D gene (6 bases). The CDR3 length is 13 residues. Looked up from germline, CDR1 is SGHRS and CDR2 is YFSETQ. Supplemented by reference TRBV5-1 and TRBJ2-7, the full variable domain reads KAGVTQTPRYLIKTRGQQVTLSCSPISGHRSVSWYQQTPGQGLQFLFEYFSETQRNKGNFPGRFSGRQFSNSRSEMNVSTLELGDSALYLCASSSGRPREQYFGPGTRLTVT.